The entry below gives a single T cell receptor (beta chain) sequence along with its context. Germline V gives CDR1 SGHTA, CDR2 FQGNSA. V gave up 5 bases and J gave up 6 bases, with 13 bases separating them. The CDR3 loop spans 13 amino acids. The data stem from a study of CD8+CD57+ T cells in acquired aplastic anemia. The authors sequenced patients whose flow cytometry had shown CD8+CD57+ cell expansion. Template material for TCR beta VDJ and CDR3 profiling consisted of genomic DNA. TCRdb itself ran the reads through MiXCR, one entry per CDR3 protein. There are a few hundred thousand distinct CDR3 sequences in the sample; under 50% occur only once, and 20% lies in the top ten.

The sequenced material came from sorted CD4+, CD8+, or CD8+CD57+ T cells (not recorded which) from PBMCs. This TCR was sampled from a human donor with aplastic anemia. The J gene is TRBJ1-2, the V gene TRBV7-2; D possibly corresponds to TRBD1 (5 bases). CDR3 in amino acids: CASSQRSGDGYTF. CDR3 DNA: TGTGCCAGCAGCCAACGGTCGGGGGATGGCTACACCTTC.